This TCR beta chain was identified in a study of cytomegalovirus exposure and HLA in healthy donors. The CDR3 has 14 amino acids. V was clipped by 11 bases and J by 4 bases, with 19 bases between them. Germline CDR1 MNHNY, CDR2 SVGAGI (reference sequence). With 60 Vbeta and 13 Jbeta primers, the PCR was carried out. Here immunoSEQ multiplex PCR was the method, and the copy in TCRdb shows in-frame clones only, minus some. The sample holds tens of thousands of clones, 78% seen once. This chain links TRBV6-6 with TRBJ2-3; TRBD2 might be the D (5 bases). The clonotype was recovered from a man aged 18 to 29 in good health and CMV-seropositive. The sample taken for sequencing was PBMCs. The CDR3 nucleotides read TGTGCCCCCGAGGACTCCCGTCTCGCAGATACGCAGTATTTT. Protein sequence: CAPEDSRLADTQYF.